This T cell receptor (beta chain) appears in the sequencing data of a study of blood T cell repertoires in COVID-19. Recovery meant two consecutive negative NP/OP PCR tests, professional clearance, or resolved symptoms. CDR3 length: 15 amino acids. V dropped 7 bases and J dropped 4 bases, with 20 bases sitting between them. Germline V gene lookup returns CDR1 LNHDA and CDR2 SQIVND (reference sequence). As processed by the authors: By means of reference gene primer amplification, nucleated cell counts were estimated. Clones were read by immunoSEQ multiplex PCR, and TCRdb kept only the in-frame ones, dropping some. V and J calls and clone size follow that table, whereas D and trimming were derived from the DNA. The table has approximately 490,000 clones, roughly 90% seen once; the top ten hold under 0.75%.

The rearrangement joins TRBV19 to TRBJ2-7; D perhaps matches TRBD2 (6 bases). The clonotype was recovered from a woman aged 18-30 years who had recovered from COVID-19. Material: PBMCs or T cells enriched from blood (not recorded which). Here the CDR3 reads CASTKVGGLPYEQYF. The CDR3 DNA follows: TGTGCCAGTACGAAGGTGGGGGGTCTCCCTTACGAGCAGTACTTC.